This entry lists 9 T cell receptor beta chains sequenced from one sample in a study of blood T cell repertoires in COVID-19. Some clones are missing from TCRdb's copy, which holds only in-frame ones; the method was immunoSEQ multiplex PCR. The profile shows about 300,000 clones, less than 85% of them singletons. Sequencing input: peripheral blood. Receptors originate from a human donor with COVID-19, enrolled during active disease. The donor label of this sample is uncertain.

This clone was seen a few times. The chain's CDR3 is CASSLGQGNEQYF. In DNA, the CDR3 is TGTGCCAGCAGTTTAGGGCAGGGGAACGAGCAGTACTTC. This rearrangement joins TRBV27 to TRBJ2-7; TRBD1 might be the D (6 bases). The CDR3 extends over 13 amino acids. CDR1 and CDR2 (germline): MNHEY, SMNVEV (reference sequence). With 2 bases removed from V and 5 bases from J, the gap between germline ends came to 10 bases.

CDR3 nucleotide sequence: TGTGCCAGCTCCCCCGGGACAGGGCTCTATGGCTACACCTTC. It specifies CASSPGTGLYGYTF. The chain couples TRBV18 to TRBJ1-2; 9 bases are a match to TRBD1. Germline V gives CDR1 KGHSH, CDR2 LQKENI. The ends lost 6 bases at V and 4 bases at J; junction bases unmatched: 6. CDR3 length: 14 amino acids.

The chain links TRBV7-9 to TRBJ2-2; perhaps TRBD2 as D (5 bases). The CDR3 is 16 amino acids. V was cut by 2 bases and J by 2 bases, with 12 bases left in between. Germline CDR1 is SEHNR and CDR2 is FQNEAQ (reference sequence). Here the CDR3 DNA reads TGTGCCAGCAGCTTATGGCTAGCAGCCAACACCGGGGAGCTGTTTTTT. Protein sequence: CASSLWLAANTGELFF.

This sequence joins TRBV6-5 and TRBJ2-1; 8 bases match TRBD1. V dropped 10 bases and J dropped 6; count of bases not matched to a gene: 11. The CDR3 covers 14 residues. Germline loops: CDR1 MNHEY, CDR2 SVGAGI. CDR3 in amino acids: CATRQGNLANEQFF. For the CDR3, the DNA is TGTGCCACGCGACAGGGGAACCTCGCCAATGAGCAGTTCTTC.

J is TRBJ2-2 and V is TRBV18; 8 bases line up with TRBD1. In germline, CDR1 is KGHSH, CDR2 LQKENI. With V trimmed by 2 bases and J by 6 bases, 5 bases remained unmatched. This CDR3 is 15 amino acids long. This CDR3 is CASSPGGQGPGELFF. CDR3 in DNA: TGTGCCAGCTCACCAGGCGGACAGGGTCCCGGGGAGCTGTTTTTT.

This chain connects TRBV5-1 to TRBJ1-6, with D hard to call. CDR1 and CDR2 from the germline V gene are SGHRS and YFSETQ. The V and J ends lost 0 bases and 9 bases respectively, with 13 bases between them. The CDR3 has 15 residues. CDR3 DNA sequence: TGCGCCAGCAGCTTGGAGGGTTTTGGGAGTTCACCCCTCCACTTT. As protein: CASSLEGFGSSPLHF.

The chain recombines TRBV28 with TRBJ1-5, with D possibly TRBD1 on 5 matching bases. CDR1 is MDHEN and CDR2 is SYDVKM in the germline V gene. Trimming cost V 5 bases and J 0 bases, with 17 bases left between them. The CDR3 contains 17 residues. CDR3 sequence: CASSPGHIDYSNQPQHF. CDR3 sequence (DNA): TGTGCCAGCAGTCCTGGACACATCGATTATAGCAATCAGCCCCAGCATTTT. Looking up the rest from reference TRBV28 and TRBJ1-5 gives the full variable domain: DVKVTQSSRYLVKRTGEKVFLECVQDMDHENMFWYRQDPGLGLRLIYFSYDVKMKEKGDIPEGYSVSREKKERFSLILESASTNQTSMYLCASSPGHIDYSNQPQHFGDGTRLSIL.

The rearrangement joins TRBV30 to TRBJ2-5; 11 bases are shared with TRBD2. The CDR3 is 15 residues long. Per germline, CDR1 GTSNPN and CDR2 SVGIG (reference sequence). J lost 6 bases, V lost 7 bases, and 13 bases had no gene match. For the CDR3, the DNA is TGTGCCTCCGACATTCTAGCGGGAGGCTGGAAGACCCAGTACTTC. It specifies CASDILAGGWKTQYF.

V and J are TRBV5-1 and TRBJ1-5; TRBD1 aligns across 7 bases. This CDR3 comprises 15 residues. Unmatched junction bases numbered 4, after V lost 4 bases and J lost 0 bases. Germline V lookup: CDR1 SGHRS, CDR2 YFSETQ. CDR3 residues: CASSPTGNSNQPQHF. The DNA of the CDR3 is TGCGCCAGCAGCCCGACAGGGAATAGCAATCAGCCCCAGCATTTT. Full variable domain (missing parts from reference TRBV5-1 and TRBJ1-5): KAGVTQTPRYLIKTRGQQVTLSCSPISGHRSVSWYQQTPGQGLQFLFEYFSETQRNKGNFPGRFSGRQFSNSRSEMNVSTLELGDSALYLCASSPTGNSNQPQHFGDGTRLSIL.